Shown below are 17 T cell receptor beta chains from a single sample sequenced in a study of identical twins. MiXCR, run by TCRdb on the 5' RACE reads, gives a single entry per CDR3 protein. The sample includes 350,000 to 400,000 distinct CDR3 sequences, approximately 9.1% seen only once; the top ten take approximately 8.9%. The sample consisted of naive T cells sorted from blood. Receptors were obtained from a woman between 45 and 65 years old in good health.

This clonotype was seen ten or more times. The V gene is TRBV27, the J gene TRBJ2-5; TRBD1 matches 9 bases. Germline V gene data show CDR1 as MNHEY and CDR2 as SMNVEV (reference sequence). The CDR3 contains 15 residues. V was pared by 2 bases and J by 5 bases, with 6 bases of the junction left unmatched. The DNA of the CDR3 is TGTGCCAGCAGTTTAAAACAGGGGGCTGGGGAGACCCAGTACTTC. Its translation is CASSLKQGAGETQYF.

This clonotype has only a few counts. The CDR3 DNA follows: TGTGCCAGCAGCCCCGGTCGGTCCGGGGAGCTGTTTTTT. Its translation: CASSPGRSGELFF. The chain couples TRBV3-1 to TRBJ2-2; D ambiguous. The CDR3 extends over 13 amino acids. V was cut by 4 bases and J by 6 bases, with 9 bases left in between. CDR1 is LGHDT and CDR2 is YNNKEL in the germline V gene (reference sequence). The whole variable domain, filled in from reference TRBV3-1 and TRBJ2-2, reads DTAVSQTPKYLVTQMGNDKSIKCEQNLGHDTMYWYKQDSKKFLKIMFSYNNKELIINETVPNRFSPKSPDKAHLNLHINSLELGDSAVYFCASSPGRSGELFFGEGSRLTVL.

This clonotype has ten or more counts. This chain uses TRBV3-1 with TRBJ2-1; D is uncertain. The CDR3 loop spans 13 amino acids. The germline gives CDR1 LGHDT, CDR2 YNNKEL (reference sequence). V was cut by 4 bases and J by 7 bases, with 11 bases left in between. CDR3 in DNA: TGTGCCAGCAGCCGCTCAACTCGGAATGAGCAGTTCTTC. Its protein is CASSRSTRNEQFF.

CDR3 amino acids: CASSPLREQVEQYF. CDR3 nucleotide sequence: TGTGCCAGCTCACCACTGCGGGAGCAGGTCGAGCAGTACTTC. The rearrangement uses TRBV18 and TRBJ2-7; TRBD2 aligns across 7 bases. The ends lost 1 base at V and 6 bases at J; junction bases unmatched: 6. The germline gives CDR1 KGHSH, CDR2 LQKENI. This CDR3 comprises 14 residues. The entire variable domain, with the rest obtained from reference TRBV18 and TRBJ2-7, is as follows: NAGVMQNPRHLVRRRGQEARLRCSPMKGHSHVYWYRQLPEEGLKFMVYLQKENIIDESGMPKERFSAEFPKEGPSILRIQQVVRGDSAAYFCASSPLREQVEQYFGPGTRLTVT.

The chain uses TRBV18 and TRBJ1-1; D uncertain. The germline gives CDR1 KGHSH, CDR2 LQKENI. Trimming stripped 3 bases from V and 0 bases from J, with 11 bases between. CDR3 length: 15 amino acids. The CDR3 loop reads CASSPEMFMNTEAFF. As DNA, the CDR3 is TGTGCCAGCTCACCTGAAATGTTCATGAACACTGAAGCTTTCTTT.

At least ten counts were recorded for this clonotype. This chain joins TRBV24-1 and TRBJ1-2; D remains ambiguous. CDR3 length equals 12 residues. Germline lookup yields CDR1 KGHDR and CDR2 SFDVKD. The ends were cut back, 3 bases at V and 5 bases at J, with 6 bases in the middle. In DNA, the CDR3 is TGTGCCACCAGTGATATAGGATATGGCTACACCTTC. Translated: CATSDIGYGYTF.

This clonotype appeared many times. The chain links TRBV27 to TRBJ2-2, with 10 bases matching TRBD2. CDR1 is MNHEY and CDR2 is SMNVEV in the germline V gene (reference sequence). The CDR3 sequence is 14 residues long. V dropped 2 bases and J dropped 8; count of bases not matched to a gene: 2. Here the CDR3 DNA reads TGTGCCAGCAGTTTACTAGCGGGAGTTGGGGAGCTGTTTTTT. This translates into CASSLLAGVGELFF.

Only a few counts were recorded for this clonotype. The J gene is TRBJ2-5, the V gene TRBV20-1; 9 nucleotides match TRBD2. The CDR3 runs to 15 residues. Germline V gives CDR1 DFQATT, CDR2 SNEGSKA (reference sequence). V lost 0 bases, J lost 5 bases, and 7 bases stayed unmatched. The CDR3 bases are TGCAGTGCTAGAGATCTTGTAGCGGGAGCGGAGACCCAGTACTTC. It codes for CSARDLVAGAETQYF.

The V and J genes are TRBV12-3 or TRBV12-4 and TRBJ1-1; D ambiguous. The ends were cut back, 4 bases at V and 5 bases at J, with 8 bases in the middle. This CDR3 is 12 amino acids long. This CDR3 reads CASSYFRTEAFF. The CDR3 coding sequence is TGTGCCAGCAGTTATTTTCGAACTGAAGCTTTCTTT.

CDR3 bases: TGTGCCAGCAGCTTCGGGACAGGGGGCACTGAAGCTTTCTTT. Translated, it gives CASSFGTGGTEAFF. This rearrangement joins TRBV7-6 to TRBJ1-1, with TRBD1 matching 11 bases. Germline loops: CDR1 SGHVS, CDR2 FNYEAQ. The CDR3 covers 14 residues. V dropped 3 bases and J dropped 4; count of bases not matched to a gene: 1.

This clonotype occurred many times. The chain has TRBV5-1 and TRBJ2-3; perhaps D is TRBD1 or TRBD2 (5 bases each). CDR3 size: 14 residues. The V end lost 2 bases, the J end lost 3 bases, and 10 bases lay between the germline ends. Germline CDR1 reads SGHRS; CDR2 reads YFSETQ. The CDR3 bases are TGCGCCAGCAGCTTCGAATGGGGGACAGATACGCAGTATTTT. It codes for CASSFEWGTDTQYF.

This clonotype was recorded at least ten times. This chain links TRBV4-1 with TRBJ1-1; D is perhaps TRBD1 (5 bases). The CDR3 consists of 15 residues. V shed 1 base and J shed 1 base, with 10 bases lying between them. Germline CDR1 is MGHRA and CDR2 is YSYEKL. The CDR3 protein is CASSQVLQGNTEAFF. The CDR3 nucleotides are TGCGCCAGCAGCCAAGTTTTGCAGGGGAACACTGAAGCTTTCTTT.

This chain joins TRBV21-1 and TRBJ2-7; the DNA was not compared with TRBD1, the D call given in the table. TRBV21-1 is a documented pseudogene. This CDR3 is 13 amino acids long. The CDR3 sequence is CAPHRDRGYEQYF. The CDR3 DNA reads TGTGCCCCGCACCGGGACAGGGGGTACGAGCAGTACTTC.

At least ten counts were recorded for this clonotype. This chain uses TRBV5-1 with TRBJ2-3; D ambiguous. The CDR3 is 15 residues long. The germline V gene encodes CDR1 SGHRS and CDR2 YFSETQ. Trimming pared 4 bases from V and 2 bases from J, leaving 14 bases between. This CDR3 is CASSPLGGTTDTQYF. The CDR3 DNA follows: TGCGCCAGCAGCCCCCTGGGCGGAACCACAGATACGCAGTATTTT.

This clonotype was seen ten or more times. The V gene is TRBV4-1, the J gene TRBJ2-1; 11 nucleotides line up with TRBD1. The ends lost 8 bases at V and 4 bases at J; junction bases unmatched: 4. Germline CDR1 MGHRA, CDR2 YSYEKL. The CDR3 is 14 amino acids. The CDR3 loop reads CASGGDRGYNEQFF. DNA for the CDR3: TGCGCCAGCGGCGGGGACAGGGGGTACAATGAGCAGTTCTTC.

About this clonotype: The CDR3 end shows no conserved phenylalanine or tryptophan, and so a read error is likely. The rearrangement uses TRBV12-3 or TRBV12-4 and TRBJ1-5, with D hard to call. CDR3 length equals 13 residues. V lost 6 bases and J 0 bases, leaving 6 bases between the germline ends. CDR3 sequence (DNA): TGTGCCAGCAGGGGATATAGCAATCAGCCCCAGCATTGT. This encodes CASRGYSNQPQHC.

V is TRBV18 and J is TRBJ2-6, with a weak D call TRBD1 (5 bases). Trimming left V 2 bases short and J 0 bases short, with 11 bases between. The CDR3 spans 17 residues. From germline, CDR1 is KGHSH and CDR2 LQKENI. The CDR3 region has the DNA TGTGCCAGCTCACCATTCCAGGGTATCTCTGGGGCCAACGTCCTGACTTTC. Translating it yields CASSPFQGISGANVLTF. Supplemented by reference TRBV18 and TRBJ2-6, the full variable domain reads NAGVMQNPRHLVRRRGQEARLRCSPMKGHSHVYWYRQLPEEGLKFMVYLQKENIIDESGMPKERFSAEFPKEGPSILRIQQVVRGDSAAYFCASSPFQGISGANVLTFGAGSRLTVL.